These 11 T cell receptor beta chains came from one sample sequenced in a study of T cells in Graves' hyperthyroidism and ophthalmopathy. TCR beta CDR3 regions were amplified from RNA transcripts. Initially, a first-round RT-PCR of the TCR CDR3 employed the HTBI primer set. Via MiXCR, TCRdb re-called the multiplex PCR reads, giving one row per CDR3 protein. The sample shows around 520,000 distinct CDR3 sequences, less than 25% of them seen only once. The sequenced sample was blood. These receptors were collected from a woman aged 25 to 39 with Graves' ophthalmopathy.

This clonotype was detected ten times or more. The genes are TRBV24-1 and TRBJ2-7, with 7 positions matching TRBD2. The length of the CDR3 is 13 residues. The germline V gene has CDR1 KGHDR and CDR2 SFDVKD. V lost 2 bases and J lost 3; bases outside the gene matches: 0. CDR3: CATSDWGGYEQYF. CDR3 nucleotides: TGTGCCACCAGTGATTGGGGGGGCTACGAGCAGTACTTC.

A word on this clonotype: Possible read error: a much larger clone is one base away. The chain uses TRBV6-5 and TRBJ2-5, with D maybe TRBD2 (7 bases). This CDR3 region has 13 residues. Germline V gene sequence: CDR1 MNHEY, CDR2 SVGAGI. CDR3 residues: CASSWREGETKYF. Here the CDR3 DNA reads TGTGCCAGCAGTTGGAGGGAGGGGGAGACCAAGTACTTC.

This clonotype appeared many times. The chain has TRBV20-1 and TRBJ2-5; tentative D call: TRBD1 (6 bases). Germline values: CDR1 DFQATT, CDR2 SNEGSKA (reference sequence). CDR3 length equals 14 residues. The chain's CDR3 is CSTTQGLPEETQYF. The CDR3 DNA reads TGCAGCACCACGCAGGGGCTCCCGGAAGAGACCCAGTACTTC.

This clonotype was counted at least ten times. The rearrangement joins TRBV5-1 to TRBJ2-7, with a possible D match to TRBD1 (6 bases). Germline V gene data show CDR1 as SGHRS and CDR2 as YFSETQ. Trimming took 4 bases from V and 6 from J, leaving 14 bases between them. The CDR3 length is 13 residues. CDR3 sequence (DNA): TGCGCCAGCAGCACGCGTACAGGGATCGAGCAGTACTTC. It yields the protein CASSTRTGIEQYF.

Many counts were recorded for this clonotype. The chain recombines TRBV7-9 with TRBJ2-5; 7 bases map to TRBD2. Germline lookup yields CDR1 SEHNR and CDR2 FQNEAQ (reference sequence). The V and J ends lost 5 bases and 4 bases, in that order; junction bases with no gene match: 22. This CDR3 contains 19 residues. CDR3 in DNA: TGTGCCAGCAGCCCCCCCCCCCCATCACTAGCGCTGTTCTCAGAGACCCAGTACTTC. Protein product: CASSPPPPSLALFSETQYF.

This clonotype was detected ten times or more. The V and J genes are TRBV27 and TRBJ2-7; D remains ambiguous. Trimming left V 0 bases short and J 5 bases short, with 20 bases between. The V gene's germline CDR1 is MNHEY and CDR2 SMNVEV (reference sequence). CDR3 length equals 17 residues. This CDR3 reads CASSLSGRRTYNDEQYF. For the CDR3, the DNA is TGTGCCAGCAGTTTATCGGGCAGGCGCACCTATAATGACGAGCAGTACTTC.

This clonotype has ten or more counts. The chain employs TRBV20-1 and TRBJ2-7, with 11 bases fitting TRBD1. The germline V gene has CDR1 DFQATT and CDR2 SNEGSKA (reference sequence). The V gene end was trimmed by 5 bases and the J gene end by 3 bases; junction bases not matched to a gene: 6. There are 14 residues in the CDR3. The CDR3 loop is CSAGRDRGFYEQYF. DNA of the CDR3: TGCAGTGCTGGCCGGGACAGGGGGTTCTACGAGCAGTACTTC.

For this clonotype: This may arise from a read error, as a much more abundant clone is one base away. The rearrangement joins TRBV7-2 to TRBJ1-2; possibly TRBD1 for D (5 bases). The CDR3 spans 13 residues. The V gene's germline CDR1 is SGHTA and CDR2 FQGNSA. The CDR3 spells CASSGTGIYGHTF. CDR3 in DNA: TGTGCCAGCAGCGGCACAGGAATCTATGGCCACACCTTC.

This clonotype was counted ten times or more. This chain joins TRBV2 and TRBJ1-1; 7 bases map to TRBD1. The germline gives CDR1 SNHLY, CDR2 FYNNEI. This CDR3 has 15 residues. V lost 6 bases and J lost 0; bases outside the gene matches: 7. The DNA of the CDR3 is TGTGCCAGCAGACCGACAGGGTCCATGAACACTGAAGCTTTCTTT. It codes for CASRPTGSMNTEAFF. Full variable domain (missing parts from reference TRBV2 and TRBJ1-1): EPEVTQTPSHQVTQMGQEVILRCVPISNHLYFYWYRQILGQKVEFLVSFYNNEISEKSEIFDDQFSVERPDGSNFTLKIRSTKLEDSAMYFCASRPTGSMNTEAFFGQGTRLTVV.

Ten or more counts support this clonotype. V gene TRBV24-1 combines with J gene TRBJ2-6, with D possibly TRBD2 on 5 matching bases. V gave up 3 bases and J gave up 1 base, with 12 bases separating them. Germline CDR1 is KGHDR and CDR2 is SFDVKD. This CDR3 contains 17 residues. The CDR3 sequence is CATSDRGSVSGANVLTF. The CDR3 DNA follows: TGTGCCACCAGTGATCGGGGAAGCGTTTCTGGGGCCAACGTCCTGACTTTC.

This chain connects TRBV6-1 to TRBJ1-2; TRBD1 agrees at 9 bases. This CDR3 has 13 residues. The germline V gene encodes CDR1 MNHNS and CDR2 SASEGT. J lost 6 bases, V lost 10 bases, and 9 bases had no gene match. The CDR3 loop is CAISGQGTNGYTF. CDR3 sequence (DNA): TGTGCCATCAGCGGACAGGGGACTAATGGCTACACCTTC.